This T cell receptor (beta chain) was retrieved from a study of cytomegalovirus exposure and HLA in healthy donors. On this clone: Its target is unknown.

The PCR employed 60 Vbeta primers together with 13 Jbeta primers. This table comes from immunoSEQ multiplex PCR, and its TCRdb copy is limited to in-frame clones, with some not included. The sample yields 99,000 or so clones, about 69% seen once. With 1 base removed from V and 2 bases from J, the gap between germline ends came to 17 bases. The CDR3 spans 17 residues. Germline loops: CDR1 MGHRA, CDR2 YSYEKL. Study outcomes and limitations: Most TCR sequences were rare, but some public TCRs occurred in many donors.

This sequence was found in a man aged 40-49 years in good health and CMV-seronegative. Sequenced input: PBMCs. The V and J genes are TRBV4-1 and TRBJ1-1, with D perhaps TRBD1 (5 bases). The CDR3 sequence is CASSQGGGRRRNTEAFF. CDR3 DNA sequence: TGCGCCAGCAGCCAAGGGGGGGGAAGAAGGAGAAACACTGAAGCTTTCTTT.